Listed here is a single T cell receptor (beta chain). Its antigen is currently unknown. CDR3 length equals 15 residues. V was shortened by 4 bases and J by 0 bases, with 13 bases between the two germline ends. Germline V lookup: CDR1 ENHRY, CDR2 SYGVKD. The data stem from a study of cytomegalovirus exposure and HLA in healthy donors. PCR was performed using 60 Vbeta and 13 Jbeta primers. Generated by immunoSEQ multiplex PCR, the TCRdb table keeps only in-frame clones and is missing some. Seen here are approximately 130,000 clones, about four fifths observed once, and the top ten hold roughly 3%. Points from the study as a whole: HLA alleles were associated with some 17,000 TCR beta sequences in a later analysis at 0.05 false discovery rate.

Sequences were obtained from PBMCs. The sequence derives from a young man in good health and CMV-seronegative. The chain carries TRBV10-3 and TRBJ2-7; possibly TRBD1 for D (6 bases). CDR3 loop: CAISARTASSYEQYF. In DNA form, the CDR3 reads TGTGCCATCAGTGCCCGGACAGCGAGCTCCTACGAGCAGTACTTC.